This T cell receptor beta chain was sequenced for a study of T cells in Graves' hyperthyroidism and ophthalmopathy. About the research overall: Sampling of peripheral blood happened at initial diagnosis, prior to any treatment.

Authors of the study amplified TCR beta CDR3 regions from RNA transcripts. Initially, a first-round RT-PCR of the TCR CDR3 employed the HTBI primer set. TCRdb ran MiXCR on the multiplex PCR reads and lists one entry per CDR3 protein. The sample lists hundreds of thousands of distinct CDR3 sequences, about 20% occurring once. Germline-derived CDR1 and CDR2 are MNHNS and SASEGT. V was shortened by 4 bases and J by 5 bases, with 17 bases between the two germline ends. CDR3 length: 15 amino acids. Ten or more counts support this clonotype. This rearrangement joins TRBV6-1 to TRBJ1-1, with D possibly TRBD1 on 6 matching bases. Sequences were obtained from blood. The clonotype was recovered from a woman between 18 and 30 years old with Graves' hyperthyroidism. The CDR3 region is CASSGRGGVGTEAFF. The CDR3 DNA reads as TGTGCCAGCAGTGGAAGAGGGGGGGTGGGGACTGAAGCTTTCTTT.